This passage covers 5 T cell receptor beta chains from one sample sequenced in a study of T and B cells in COVID-19 patients. BIOMED2 TRB-A/B primer pools were used in multiplex TRB PCR. TCRdb passed the multiplex PCR reads through MiXCR, listing each CDR3 protein once. The profile shows tens of thousands of distinct CDR3 sequences, about a third of them singletons. From blood, about 230-500 ng of genomic DNA served as TRB template. The material sequenced was blood. Receptor source: a human donor who had recovered from COVID-19.

The J gene is TRBJ1-2, the V gene TRBV5-5, with 11 bases that match TRBD1. J gave up 3 bases and V 0 bases, and 7 bases lay outside the gene matches. The CDR3 sequence is 17 residues long. Germline V gives CDR1 SGHKS, CDR2 YYEKEE (reference sequence). CDR3 sequence (DNA): TGTGCCAGCAGCTTGGAGCCTGGGACAGGGGGTTACTATGGCTACACCTTC. Its protein product is CASSLEPGTGGYYGYTF. The complete variable domain, with remaining parts taken from reference TRBV5-5 and TRBJ1-2, reads DAGVTQSPTHLIKTRGQQVTLRCSPISGHKSVSWYQQVLGQGPQFIFQYYEKEERGRGNFPDRFSARQFPNYSSELNVNALLLGDSALYLCASSLEPGTGGYYGYTFGSGTRLTVV.

The V gene is TRBV27, the J gene TRBJ1-1; the D is unclear. Looked up from germline, CDR1 is MNHEY and CDR2 is SMNVEV (reference sequence). The CDR3 is 13 amino acids. Trimming left V 2 bases short and J 4 bases short, with 8 bases between. The DNA of the CDR3 is TGTGCCAGCAGTTTAGGACCAGGCACTGAAGCTTTCTTT. This sequence encodes CASSLGPGTEAFF.

In nucleotides, the CDR3 is TGTGCCAGCAACCGCCTCGGGGCGGACTCCAATCAGCCCCAGCATTTT. It encodes CASNRLGADSNQPQHF. This rearrangement joins TRBV5-4 to TRBJ1-5; D is possibly TRBD1 (5 bases). Trimming took off 6 bases at V and 3 bases at J, with 19 bases between the two ends. This CDR3 is built from 16 residues. Germline CDR1 and CDR2: SGHNT and YYREEE (reference sequence).

This clonotype was seen only once. The chain combines TRBV20-1 with TRBJ2-7; D may be TRBD2 (7 bases). The V end lost 2 bases, the J end lost 6 bases, and 14 bases lay between the germline ends. This CDR3 is 13 amino acids long. Germline V gene sequence: CDR1 DFQATT, CDR2 SNEGSKA (reference sequence). CDR3 nucleotide sequence: TGCAGTGCTAGAAAAGGGGGAGGGATCGAGCAGTACTTC. Protein product: CSARKGGGIEQYF.

The chain recombines TRBV30 with TRBJ2-5, with TRBD2 matching over 10 bases. There are 16 residues in the CDR3. With 2 bases clipped from V and 7 bases from J, the junction kept 13 bases outside the gene matches. CDR1 and CDR2 from the germline V gene are GTSNPN and SVGIG (reference sequence). Here the CDR3 DNA reads TGTGCCTGGAGTAGAGCGGCTAGCGGGGGCCAGGGGACCCAGTACTTC. This sequence encodes CAWSRAASGGQGTQYF.